The 24 T cell receptor beta chains below all came from one sample that was sequenced in a study of blood T cell repertoires in COVID-19 (dated by TCRdb to the early 2020s). The method was the immunoSEQ multiplex PCR assay. Drawn from immuneACCESS, this table holds only the in-frame rearrangements with V and J called that TCRdb kept. Clones are partly lost; checked studies trace under half to an unresolved V gene and leave the rest unexplained. Recorded for this sample are about 200,000 clones; roughly nine tenths of them occurred a single time. The ten largest clones add up to 1.9% of the sample. The sequenced material came from peripheral blood. The receptor source for this set is a man aged 35 to 55 with active or convalescent COVID-19.

The V gene is TRBV19, the J gene TRBJ1-5, with TRBD1 identical over 8 bases. This CDR3 is 15 amino acids long. Germline V lookup: CDR1 LNHDA, CDR2 SQIVND (reference sequence). The V and J ends lost 5 bases and 4 bases, in that order; junction bases with no gene match: 7. The CDR3 region is CASSLTGGRNQPQHF. CDR3 coding DNA: TGTGCCAGTAGTCTTACAGGGGGAAGAAATCAGCCCCAGCATTTT.

The chain employs TRBV30 and TRBJ1-1; 8 bases map to TRBD1. The CDR3 extends over 15 amino acids. V dropped 4 bases and J dropped 1; count of bases not matched to a gene: 8. Germline lookup yields CDR1 GTSNPN and CDR2 SVGIG (reference sequence). The CDR3 sequence: CAWTRDRRRNTEAFF. The DNA for the CDR3 is TGTGCCTGGACTCGGGACAGGCGGAGGAACACTGAAGCTTTCTTT.

This chain joins TRBV28 and TRBJ2-7, with a tentative D call TRBD2 (5 bases). Germline V gene data show CDR1 as MDHEN and CDR2 as SYDVKM. This CDR3 region has 14 residues. V lost 5 bases, J lost 5 bases, and 16 bases lay in between. This CDR3 is CASSPRPPGNEQYF. Written as DNA, the CDR3 is TGTGCCAGCAGTCCCCGGCCCCCCGGGAACGAGCAGTACTTC. The whole variable domain, remainder taken from reference TRBV28 and TRBJ2-7, is DVKVTQSSRYLVKRTGEKVFLECVQDMDHENMFWYRQDPGLGLRLIYFSYDVKMKEKGDIPEGYSVSREKKERFSLILESASTNQTSMYLCASSPRPPGNEQYFGPGTRLTVT.

This sequence joins TRBV11-3 and TRBJ2-2, with D perhaps TRBD2 (5 bases). The CDR3 covers 16 residues. The germline CDR1 and CDR2 sequences are SGHNT and YENEEA. V was clipped by 3 bases and J by 3 bases, with 14 bases between them. The CDR3 protein is CASSFGLQRDTGELFF. In DNA, the CDR3 is TGTGCCAGCAGCTTCGGTCTTCAGAGGGACACCGGGGAGCTGTTTTTT. Looking up the rest from reference TRBV11-3 and TRBJ2-2 gives the full variable domain: EAGVVQSPRYKIIEKKQPVAFWCNPISGHNTLYWYLQNLGQGPELLIRYENEEAVDDSQLPKDRFSAERLKGVDSTLKIQPAELGDSAVYLCASSFGLQRDTGELFFGEGSRLTVL.

V is TRBV7-2 and J is TRBJ2-2; TRBD2 matches at 11 bases. The germline V gene has CDR1 SGHTA and CDR2 FQGNSA. The CDR3 totals 17 residues. With V trimmed by 4 bases and J by 8 bases, 12 bases remained unmatched. CDR3 sequence: CASSSFGTSGVGGELFF. DNA for the CDR3: TGTGCCAGCAGCTCGTTCGGGACTAGCGGTGTAGGGGGGGAGCTGTTTTTT.

This clone was counted once. The gene calls are TRBV7-6 and TRBJ2-1; 9 nucleotides agree with TRBD1. With 5 bases clipped from V and 0 bases from J, the junction kept 8 bases outside the gene matches. This CDR3 is 17 amino acids long. Per germline, CDR1 SGHVS and CDR2 FNYEAQ. This CDR3 reads CASSPRTGASSYNEQFF. The CDR3 DNA sequence: TGTGCCAGCAGCCCCCGGACAGGGGCTAGCTCCTACAATGAGCAGTTCTTC.

This clone was seen just once. This chain links TRBV4-1 with TRBJ1-2, with 7 bases aligning to TRBD1. The CDR3 spans 15 residues. The trim removed 3 bases at V and 0 bases at J, leaving 4 bases unmatched. Per the germline V gene, CDR1 is MGHRA and CDR2 is YSYEKL. In DNA form, the CDR3 reads TGCGCCAGCAGCCAGGACAGGCGTACTAACTATGGCTACACCTTC. Encoded protein: CASSQDRRTNYGYTF.

The chain combines TRBV30 with TRBJ2-1; maybe TRBD2 (6 bases). The CDR3 spans 14 residues. V was pared by 1 base and J by 8 bases, with 15 bases between. Germline V gives CDR1 GTSNPN, CDR2 SVGIG (reference sequence). DNA of the CDR3: TGTGCCTGGAGTGATAGGGGACTGGTCGATGAGCAGTTCTTC. Translating it yields CAWSDRGLVDEQFF.

The chain couples TRBV5-1 to TRBJ1-1; a weak D match, TRBD1 (5 bases). This CDR3 contains 18 residues. Trimming stripped 4 bases from V and 1 base from J, with 23 bases between. CDR1 is SGHRS, CDR2 YFSETQ, per germline. The CDR3, as DNA: TGCGCCAGCAGCCACGCCGCCGACAGCTCTCCCGCGAACACTGAAGCTTTCTTT. As protein: CASSHAADSSPANTEAFF.

This chain joins TRBV2 and TRBJ2-4; D is ambiguous. Germline CDR1 SNHLY, CDR2 FYNNEI. This CDR3 contains 11 residues. Deletions cut 2 bases from V and 11 bases from J, with 7 bases between. The CDR3 sequence is CASSEYGVQYF. CDR3 DNA: TGTGCCAGCAGTGAATACGGAGTTCAGTACTTC.

The chain employs TRBV9 and TRBJ2-7; the D gene is possibly TRBD1 (6 bases). Germline V lookup: CDR1 SGDLS, CDR2 YYNGEE. V was cut by 5 bases and J by 2 bases, with 17 bases left in between. The CDR3 runs to 15 residues. CDR3 amino acids: CASRPGQSAPYEQYF. As DNA, the CDR3 is TGTGCCAGCAGACCTGGACAGTCGGCCCCCTACGAGCAGTACTTC.

This clone was picked up one time. The chain employs TRBV19 and TRBJ2-5; no definite D call. V lost 4 bases and J 4 bases, leaving 10 bases between the germline ends. There are 13 residues in the CDR3. Germline V gene sequence: CDR1 LNHDA, CDR2 SQIVND (reference sequence). CDR3 sequence (DNA): TGTGCCAGTAGTACTGTCCGAGGAGAGACCCAGTACTTC. This codes for CASSTVRGETQYF. Using reference TRBV19 and TRBJ2-5 for the parts outside the CDR3, the full variable domain is DGGITQSPKYLFRKEGQNVTLSCEQNLNHDAMYWYRQDPGQGLRLIYYSQIVNDFQKGDIAEGYSVSREKKESFPLTVTSAQKNPTAFYLCASSTVRGETQYFGPGTRLLVL.

This clone was seen a handful of times. This CDR3 reads CASMGAMSYNEQFF. The CDR3 coding sequence is TGTGCCAGCATGGGGGCCATGTCCTACAATGAGCAGTTCTTC. This chain uses TRBV27 with TRBJ2-1; weak D call: TRBD1 (6 bases). The CDR3 loop spans 14 amino acids. Germline CDR1 reads MNHEY; CDR2 reads SMNVEV (reference sequence). V was pared by 7 bases and J by 1 base, with 11 bases between.

The J gene is TRBJ1-4, the V gene TRBV7-2; 7 bases map to TRBD1. The germline gives CDR1 SGHTA, CDR2 FQGNSA. The ends lost 5 bases at V and 7 bases at J; junction bases unmatched: 13. The CDR3 is 16 residues long. CDR3 in DNA: TGTGCCAGCAGCCAAGGTCAGGGGGAGGTGCTTGAAAAACTGTTTTTT. Encoded protein: CASSQGQGEVLEKLFF.

In the case of this clone: This clone may be a read error of a much larger clone one base away. V usage is TRBV27 and J usage is TRBJ1-1, with a weak D call TRBD1 (5 bases). Germline CDR1 MNHEY, CDR2 SMNVEV (reference sequence). This CDR3 comprises 12 residues. V lost 6 bases to trimming and J lost 1 base, with 6 bases between them. The DNA for the CDR3 is TGTGCCAGCAGCACAGGGAACACTGAAGCTTTCTTT. Amino acid sequence: CASSTGNTEAFF.

V and J are TRBV4-1 and TRBJ1-5; D ambiguous. This CDR3 comprises 15 residues. V lost 1 base and J 2 bases, leaving 9 bases between the germline ends. Germline V gives CDR1 MGHRA, CDR2 YSYEKL. For the CDR3, the DNA is TGCGCCAGCAGCCAAGTTGAGGGAGGCAATCAGCCCCAGCATTTT. Its translation is CASSQVEGGNQPQHF.

The chain recombines TRBV7-9 with TRBJ1-5; 8 bases agree with TRBD1. Germline values: CDR1 SEHNR, CDR2 FQNEAQ (reference sequence). The CDR3 is 17 amino acids. V dropped 0 bases and J dropped 5; count of bases not matched to a gene: 9. CDR3 bases: TGTGCCAGCAGCTTAGCCCCACGAGACAGGGGAGATCAGCCCCAGCATTTT. Its translation: CASSLAPRDRGDQPQHF.

V and J are TRBV28 and TRBJ1-5; 7 bases align to TRBD1. With 2 bases clipped from V and 4 bases from J, the junction kept 11 bases outside the gene matches. CDR1 MDHEN and CDR2 SYDVKM come from the germline V gene. The CDR3 covers 17 residues. CDR3 coding DNA: TGTGCCAGCAGTTTAGGTTCCACAGGGGAACTAAATCAGCCCCAGCATTTT. Encoded protein: CASSLGSTGELNQPQHF.

The rearrangement links TRBV10-3 to TRBJ1-3, with TRBD1 as a possible D gene (5 bases). The V end was cut by 6 bases, the J end by 0 bases, with 6 bases between. The germline V gene has CDR1 ENHRY and CDR2 SYGVKD. CDR3 length: 13 amino acids. In nucleotides, the CDR3 is TGTGCCATCAGAGACAGCTCTGGAAACACCATATATTTT. Encoded protein: CAIRDSSGNTIYF.

Here the CDR3 DNA reads TGTGCCAGCAGCCAAGAGACAGGGGATCAAGAGACCCAGTACTTC. It translates to CASSQETGDQETQYF. This sequence joins TRBV4-2 and TRBJ2-5; 8 nucleotides line up with TRBD1. Germline V gene sequence: CDR1 LGHNA, CDR2 YNFKEQ. The CDR3 is 15 residues long. V gave up 0 bases and J gave up 2 bases; unmatched junction bases: 2.

This chain joins TRBV19 and TRBJ1-2; D not certain. The length of the CDR3 is 13 residues. Germline CDR1 is LNHDA and CDR2 is SQIVND (reference sequence). V was pared by 1 base and J by 0 bases, with 3 bases between. The CDR3 reads CASSIAANYGYTF. For the CDR3, the DNA is TGTGCCAGTAGTATAGCTGCTAACTATGGCTACACCTTC.

The V gene is TRBV19, the J gene TRBJ2-2, with D tentatively TRBD1 (5 bases). This CDR3 region has 17 residues. V was trimmed by 4 bases and J by 7 bases, leaving 22 bases between them. The germline CDR1 and CDR2 sequences are LNHDA and SQIVND (reference sequence). CDR3 sequence: CASSTRDLTQGSGELFF. CDR3 nucleotide sequence: TGTGCCAGTAGTACCCGTGACCTAACCCAGGGTAGCGGGGAGCTGTTTTTT.

The chain joins TRBV6-5 to TRBJ1-5; D is ambiguous. The CDR3 runs 16 residues. Per the germline V gene, CDR1 is MNHEY and CDR2 is SVGAGI. The V and J ends lost 2 bases and 1 base respectively, with 12 bases between them. The CDR3 loop reads CASSYGYHGSNQPQHF. CDR3 bases: TGTGCCAGCAGTTACGGGTACCACGGGAGCAATCAGCCCCAGCATTTT.

The gene calls are TRBV5-1 and TRBJ2-4; 7 bases match TRBD1. V shed 1 base and J 0 bases; nucleotides not matched to a gene: 10. The CDR3 has 18 amino acids. Germline lookup yields CDR1 SGHRS and CDR2 YFSETQ. CDR3: CASSLLGTARLAKNIQYF. The CDR3 DNA reads TGCGCCAGCAGCTTGCTCGGGACAGCTCGACTAGCCAAAAACATTCAGTACTTC.